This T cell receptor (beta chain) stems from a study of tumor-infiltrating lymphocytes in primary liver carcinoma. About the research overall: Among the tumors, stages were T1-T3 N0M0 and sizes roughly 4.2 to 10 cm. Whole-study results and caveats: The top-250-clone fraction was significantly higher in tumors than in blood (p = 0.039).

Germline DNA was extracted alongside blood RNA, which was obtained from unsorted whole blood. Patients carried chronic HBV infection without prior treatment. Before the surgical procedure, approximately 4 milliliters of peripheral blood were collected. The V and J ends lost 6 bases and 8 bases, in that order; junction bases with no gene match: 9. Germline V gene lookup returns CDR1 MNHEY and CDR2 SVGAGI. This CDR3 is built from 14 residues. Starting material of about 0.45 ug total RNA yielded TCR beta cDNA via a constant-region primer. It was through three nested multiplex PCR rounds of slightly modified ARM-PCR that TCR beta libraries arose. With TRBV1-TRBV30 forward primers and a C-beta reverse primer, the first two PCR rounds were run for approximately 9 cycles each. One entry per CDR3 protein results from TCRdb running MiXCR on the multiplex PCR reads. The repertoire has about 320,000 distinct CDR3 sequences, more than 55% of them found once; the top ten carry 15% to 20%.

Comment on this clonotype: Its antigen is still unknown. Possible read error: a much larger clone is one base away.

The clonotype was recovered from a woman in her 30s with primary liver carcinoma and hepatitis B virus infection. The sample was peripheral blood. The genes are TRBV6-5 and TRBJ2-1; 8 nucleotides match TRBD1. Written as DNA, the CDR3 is TGTGCCAGCAGCGGACAGGGCTCAAGGCATGAGCAGTTCTTC. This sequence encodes CASSGQGSRHEQFF.